Reported below is one T cell receptor (beta chain). Its specific antigen is unknown. Base qualities are not provided; no much larger clone lies one nucleotide away. This entry comes from a study of OX40 agonist ivuxolimab in advanced cancers. About the full investigation: Ivuxolimab, which targeted the costimulatory receptor OX40 (CD134), was an agonistic, fully human IgG2 monoclonal antibody. In the dose-escalation cohort, 82.7% of patients were male, and the mean age was about 55 years, with a range of about 23 to 90. Of the roughly 51 patients in dose escalation, 19 had hepatocellular carcinoma, some 15 had melanoma, 9 had renal cell carcinoma and 9 had head and neck cancer. Prior anti-PD-1, anti-PD-L1 or anti-CTLA-4 therapy was permitted, and checkpoint inhibitors had been received by about 37% of dose-escalation patients. The monotherapy dose-escalation portion (N ≈ 50 patients) of the phase I ivuxolimab trial is reported in the paper. Partial responses occurred in three dose-escalation patients: two with cutaneous melanoma and one with hepatocellular carcinoma. Intravenous ivuxolimab was administered to patients every 2 weeks at six dose levels: 0.01, 0.1, 0.3, 1.5, 3 and 10 mg/kg. Peripheral TCRbeta sequencing was intended to test whether TCR sequence diversity was altered and clonal T-cell expansion was caused by ivuxolimab.

On the study overall, not on this receptor specifically: After ivuxolimab, CD8+ T cells had more expanded clones than CD4+ T cells on average. Low levels of normalized T-cell clonal expansion were also seen in some patients who did not respond. At doses from 0.1 to 3.0 mg/kg, clonal expansion was seen in both CD4+ and CD8+ blood T cells between baseline and week 6. In partial responders in the 0.1-3.0 mg/kg groups, normalized peripheral clonal expansion was found to be among the lowest, especially among CD8+ T cells. The antigen specificity of the clonally expanded peripheral T cells was not determined.

Genomic DNA was isolated from the sorted cells so that the TCRbeta CDR3 region could be sequenced. TCRbeta CDR3 regions were sequenced using the immunoSEQ Assay. TCRdb provides this immuneACCESS table in a form limited to in-frame rearrangements. Some clones are lacking; in checked studies, under half of them reflect an unresolved V gene, and why the rest are absent is not known. In this sample the table shows roughly 60,000 clones, 80% to 95% of which occur a single time. The ten top clones hold 25% of the sample. A distance of 4 bases separates the germline ends of V and J, which lose 1 base and 1 base respectively. The CDR3, from cysteine to phenylalanine, totals 13 residues. Only the CDR3 DNA is retained, 39 bases long and in frame from the first base. CDR1 SEHNR and CDR2 FQNEAQ were looked up in the germline V gene (reference sequence). The trial excluded patients who had a history of autoimmune disease or who were on systemic immunosuppression. Peripheral blood for TCR sequencing was drawn from every dose cohort at baseline, at cycle 4 day 1 and at cycle 7 day 1. Samples were obtained from an open-label, multicenter, first-in-human phase I dose-escalation trial of ivuxolimab. Adults with locally advanced or metastatic melanoma, renal cell carcinoma, hepatocellular carcinoma or head and neck squamous cell carcinoma were enrolled in the trial. CD4+ and CD8+ T cells were sorted separately from peripheral blood before TCR sequencing.

Rearrangement joined TRBV7-9 to TRBJ1-1; no D gene is confidently identified. The receptor was derived from an adult with an advanced solid tumor such as melanoma, head and neck, liver or kidney cancer. The sample was CD4+ or CD8+ T cells sorted from blood, taken in a trial of the OX40 agonist ivuxolimab. The CDR3 is CASSLVGNTEAFF. In nucleotide form, the sequence is TGTGCCAGCAGCTTAGTGGGGAACACTGAAGCTTTCTTT.